The next 5 T cell receptor beta chains were all read from a single sample in a study of CD8 T cells in ankylosing spondylitis. A single record per CDR3 protein comes from TCRdb applying MiXCR to the 5' RACE reads. The sample gives 200,000 to 300,000 distinct CDR3 sequences, approximately 10% of which show up once; 2.6% is in the top ten. Material: blood, either unsorted or a sorted T cell fraction (not recorded which). The source is a male donor with ankylosing spondylitis or in good health (not recorded which).

The sample holds many counts of this clonotype. This rearrangement joins TRBV4-1 to TRBJ2-7; D remains ambiguous. The CDR3 has 15 residues. V lost 2 bases to trimming and J lost 0 bases, with 11 bases between them. CDR1 is MGHRA and CDR2 is YSYEKL in the germline V gene. CDR3 sequence (DNA): TGCGCCAGCAGCCAACCTGGGCGCACCTCCTACGAGCAGTACTTC. This codes for CASSQPGRTSYEQYF.

This clonotype was seen ten or more times. This chain connects TRBV5-5 to TRBJ1-4; D not resolved. V dropped 0 bases and J dropped 0 bases, with 6 bases sitting between them. The CDR3 runs 15 residues. Germline V CDR1 and CDR2: SGHKS, YYEKEE (reference sequence). The CDR3 loop is CASSLGGATNEKLFF. The CDR3 DNA reads as TGTGCCAGCAGCTTGGGGGGTGCAACTAATGAAAAACTGTTTTTT.

This clonotype appeared many times. The V gene is TRBV30, the J gene TRBJ2-5; D uncertain. The V gene lost 4 bases and the J gene lost 3 bases, with 12 bases spanning the gap. Germline V gene data show CDR1 as GTSNPN and CDR2 as SVGIG (reference sequence). There are 13 residues in the CDR3. The CDR3 spells CAWKSWTEETQYF. DNA of the CDR3: TGTGCCTGGAAATCCTGGACCGAAGAGACCCAGTACTTC.

This clonotype was observed many times. The rearrangement links TRBV11-1 to TRBJ2-1, with D possibly being TRBD1 (5 bases). Trimming took off 3 bases at V and 2 bases at J, with 23 bases between the two ends. Per germline, CDR1 SGHAT and CDR2 FQDESV (reference sequence). CDR3 length equals 19 residues. CDR3 sequence reads: CASSFNPFGQGIPYNEQFF. CDR3 DNA sequence: TGTGCCAGCAGCTTCAATCCATTCGGGCAGGGCATCCCCTACAATGAGCAGTTCTTC.

This clonotype was observed many times. J is TRBJ2-4 and V is TRBV2; D is unresolved. With 8 bases removed from V and 2 bases from J, the gap between germline ends came to 13 bases. CDR3 length equals 14 residues. The germline V gene encodes CDR1 SNHLY and CDR2 FYNNEI. The CDR3 spells CASCLSGPKNIQYF. CDR3 bases: TGTGCCAGCTGCCTCTCGGGTCCCAAAAACATTCAGTACTTC. The full variable domain, rest sourced from reference TRBV2 and TRBJ2-4, is EPEVTQTPSHQVTQMGQEVILRCVPISNHLYFYWYRQILGQKVEFLVSFYNNEISEKSEIFDDQFSVERPDGSNFTLKIRSTKLEDSAMYFCASCLSGPKNIQYFGAGTRLSVL.